Ten or more counts support the clone carrying this TCR beta chain. MiXCR, applied by TCRdb to the 5' RACE reads, yields one record per CDR3 protein. The table includes around 690,000 distinct CDR3 sequences, around 21% detected once. The data were obtained in a study of identical twins. With 2 bases removed from V and 2 bases from J, the gap between germline ends came to 4 bases. This CDR3 region has 12 residues. Germline V gene lookup returns CDR1 SGHRS and CDR2 YFSETQ. This sample also belongs to another study, concerning T cells expressing NK-cell markers.

The sequenced material came from PBMCs. This TCR was sampled from a woman in her late teens or twenties in good health. The chain has TRBV5-1 and TRBJ1-2; D unclear. The chain's CDR3 is CASSFDNYGYTF. The CDR3 bases are TGCGCCAGCAGCTTTGACAACTATGGCTACACCTTC.